This TCR beta chain stems from a study of shared clonotypes between healthy human individuals (dated by TCRdb to the early 2020s). Notes on the research overall: The cohort comprised a couple of women and a few men aged 18 to 49 years. Libraries were prepared and TCR repertoires were sequenced by different laboratories using diverse techniques, in order to increase sequencing depth and limit assay-specific biases. For each donor, CD4 naive and CD4 memory were each given three plates, CD8 naive was given two plates, and CD8 memory was given one plate. Per donor, leukapheresis produced somewhere between about 0.8 and 9.5 billion PBMCs. To estimate repertoire size and how much clonotypes are shared between individuals, the study performed deep sequencing of blood TCR repertoires from a few healthy adults.

The donors were healthy, HIV-negative adults who had no recently reported acute infections or vaccinations. All donors were Caucasian adults living in Nashville, Tennessee, USA. Magnetic negative selection was used to enrich CD4+ T cells, after which naive cells were positively selected on CD45RA and the negative fraction became the memory subset. Blood was collected by leukapheresis, and PBMCs were isolated by Ficoll-Histopaque density gradient centrifugation and then cryopreserved in liquid nitrogen vapor phase. Purity and quantity of every magnetically sorted T cell population were checked by analytical flow cytometry. Genomic DNA was isolated from each sorted fraction and quantified by UV absorbance on a Nanodrop 2000c. Results the study describes overall, beyond this receptor: Across several donors, about 4.5% of naive CD4, approximately 4% of naive CD8, 2% to 2.5% of memory CD4, and approximately 0.4% of memory CD8 clonotypes were shared. Sampling was restricted to blood, and TCR repertoires in tissue are likely to differ from TCR repertoires in blood. Because the study included a small number of donors, the genetic and exposure-history diversity represented was limited. Even with the large sequencing depth, rarefaction of the sorted-subset datasets indicated that sequencing was incomplete. Pairwise subsampling indicated that sequencing depth was expected to affect the degree of clonotype sharing among donors. Larger estimated clonotype richness was generally found for naive subsets than for memory subsets. Compared with non-shared clonotypes, clonotypes shared by all four sorted-subset donors had higher generation probabilities.

Inclusive of the bounding cysteine and phenylalanine, the CDR3 is 14 residues long. Only the CDR3 DNA stays, 42 bases, in frame from base 1. V loses 7 bases, J loses 2 bases, and the germline ends lie 15 bases apart. The germline V gene sets CDR1 to MDHEN and CDR2 to SYDVKM. A remark on this clone: No cognate antigen has been identified for it. No base quality information exists; no much larger clone differs at one position.

Using the deep immunoSEQ assay, multiplex PCR amplified TCR CDR3 regions from genomic DNA. Extracted genomic DNA from each cell subset was distributed evenly across all wells of several immunoSEQ 96-well plates, and each plate was treated as a replicate. For sorted subsets, approximately 210 ng genomic DNA, equal to 30,000 or so T cell genomes, was loaded into each replicate PCR. Purified libraries were quantified with a Qubit 3.0 fluorometer, sized on a Bioanalyzer 2100, and re-quantified with the KAPA Library Quantification kit. Every immunoSEQ 96-well plate was sequenced on a dedicated single-read 150-cycle Illumina NextSeq 550 flow cell. On the study's bioinformatics: The immunoSEQ output contained only junctional sequences without quality scores, so filtering could not match that applied to full-length reads. Sequences were annotated with PyIR, a Python wrapper for IgBLAST v1.9, using IMGT germline references to assign V/J genes and CDR3. Reads with weak V/J assignments (E-value above 1e-6), missing CDR3, stop codons, out-of-frame junctions, or ambiguous translated residues were removed. A V3J clonotype was defined by an identical inferred V gene, J gene, and CDR3 amino acid sequence. Percentage overlap between repertoires was calculated by dividing the number of shared unique clonotypes by the size of the smaller repertoire. Richness of each repertoire was evaluated using RTK rarefaction, the Chao1 estimator, and Recon v2.1 estimates of unobserved clonotypes. Generation probabilities were computed with OLGA for all TCRbeta clonotypes obtained by the gDNA method from several donors. Not all clones reach the TCRdb copy of this immuneACCESS table, which keeps in-frame sequences only. Checked studies attribute under half of the gap to unresolved V genes and leave the rest unexplained. Clonal size and the V and J genes are those of that table, whereas D and trimming came from the DNA. For this sample the table gives a few million clones, of which more than 90% were detected only once. The ten largest make up 0.1% to 0.15% of the sample.

Rearrangement joined TRBV28 to TRBJ2-7; the D gene is not confidently resolved. The specimen sequenced was naive CD4+ T cells sorted from blood. Explained via the paper, the cell subset or site label denotes: CD45RA+ positively selected. The TCR originated in a young man in good health. The CDR3 protein: CASTRGVGAYEQYF. The DNA sequence follows: TGTGCCAGCACCCGAGGAGTCGGAGCCTACGAGCAGTACTTC.